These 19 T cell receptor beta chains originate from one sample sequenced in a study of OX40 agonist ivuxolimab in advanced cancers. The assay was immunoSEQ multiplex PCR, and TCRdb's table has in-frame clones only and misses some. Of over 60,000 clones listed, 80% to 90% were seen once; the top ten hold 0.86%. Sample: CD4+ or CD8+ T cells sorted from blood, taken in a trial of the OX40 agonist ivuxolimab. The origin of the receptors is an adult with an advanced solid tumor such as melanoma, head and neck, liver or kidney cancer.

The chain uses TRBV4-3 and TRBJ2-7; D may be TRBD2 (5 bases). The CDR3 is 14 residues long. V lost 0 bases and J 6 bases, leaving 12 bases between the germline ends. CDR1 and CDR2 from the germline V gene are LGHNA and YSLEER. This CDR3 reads CASSQERGWGEQYF. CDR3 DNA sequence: TGCGCCAGCAGCCAAGAACGGGGTTGGGGCGAGCAGTACTTC.

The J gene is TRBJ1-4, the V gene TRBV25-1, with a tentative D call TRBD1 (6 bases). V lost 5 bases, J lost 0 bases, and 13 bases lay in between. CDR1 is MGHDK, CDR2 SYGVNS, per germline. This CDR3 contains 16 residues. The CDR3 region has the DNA TGTGCCAGCAGTCAGGGGATAGCAGCAACTAATGAAAAACTGTTTTTT. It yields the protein CASSQGIAATNEKLFF. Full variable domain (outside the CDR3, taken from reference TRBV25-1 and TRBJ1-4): EADIYQTPRYLVIGTGKKITLECSQTMGHDKMYWYQQDPGMELHLIHYSYGVNSTEKGDLSSESTVSRIRTEHFPLTLESARPSHTSQYLCASSQGIAATNEKLFFGSGTQLSVL.

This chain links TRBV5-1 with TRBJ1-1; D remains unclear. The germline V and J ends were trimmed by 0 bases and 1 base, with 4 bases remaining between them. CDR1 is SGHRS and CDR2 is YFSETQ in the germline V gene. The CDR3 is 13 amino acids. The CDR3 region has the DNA TGCGCCAGCAGCTTGGCGGCGAACACTGAAGCTTTCTTT. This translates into CASSLAANTEAFF.

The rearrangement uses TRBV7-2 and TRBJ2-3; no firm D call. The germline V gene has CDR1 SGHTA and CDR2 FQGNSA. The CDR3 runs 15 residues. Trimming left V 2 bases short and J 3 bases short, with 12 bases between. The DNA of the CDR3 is TGTGCCAGCAGCTTAACCCCAGGACGGACAGATACGCAGTATTTT. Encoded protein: CASSLTPGRTDTQYF.

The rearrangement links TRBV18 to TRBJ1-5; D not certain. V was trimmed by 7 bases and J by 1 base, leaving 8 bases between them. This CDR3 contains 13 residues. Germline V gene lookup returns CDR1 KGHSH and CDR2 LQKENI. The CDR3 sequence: CASLFTSNQPQHF. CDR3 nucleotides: TGTGCCAGCTTATTTACGAGCAATCAGCCCCAGCATTTT.

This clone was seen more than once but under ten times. CDR3 region: CASSLSGQGKQEQYF. The CDR3 coding sequence is TGTGCCAGCAGTTTATCGGGACAGGGGAAACAGGAACAGTACTTC. The V and J genes are TRBV28 and TRBJ2-7; 10 nucleotides align to TRBD1. The CDR3 has 15 amino acids. V shed 1 base, J shed 10 bases, and the junction held 10 bases outside the gene matches. In germline, CDR1 is MDHEN, CDR2 SYDVKM.

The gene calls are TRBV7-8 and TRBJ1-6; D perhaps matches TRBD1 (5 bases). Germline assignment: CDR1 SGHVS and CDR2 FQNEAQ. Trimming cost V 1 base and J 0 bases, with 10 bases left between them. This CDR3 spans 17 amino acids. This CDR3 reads CASSLGGDSSYNSPLHF. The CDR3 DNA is TGTGCCAGCAGCTTAGGGGGTGACAGCTCCTATAATTCACCCCTCCACTTT.

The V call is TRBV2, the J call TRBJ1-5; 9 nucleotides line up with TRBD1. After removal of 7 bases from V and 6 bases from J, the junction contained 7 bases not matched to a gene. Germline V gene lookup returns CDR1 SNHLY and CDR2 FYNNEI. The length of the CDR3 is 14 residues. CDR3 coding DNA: TGTGCCAGCACCCAGGGACAGGGATTTCAGCCCCAGCATTTT. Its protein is CASTQGQGFQPQHF.

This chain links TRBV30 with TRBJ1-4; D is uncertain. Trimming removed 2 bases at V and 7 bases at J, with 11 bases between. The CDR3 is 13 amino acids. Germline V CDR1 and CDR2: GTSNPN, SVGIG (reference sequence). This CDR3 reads CAWSWGDGEKLFF. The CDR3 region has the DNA TGTGCCTGGAGTTGGGGTGACGGTGAAAAACTGTTTTTT. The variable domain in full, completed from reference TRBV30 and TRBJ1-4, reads SQTIHQWPATLVQPVGSPLSLECTVEGTSNPNLYWYRQAAGRGLQLLFYSVGIGQISSEVPQNLSASRPQDRQFILSSKKLLLSDSGFYLCAWSWGDGEKLFFGSGTQLSVL.

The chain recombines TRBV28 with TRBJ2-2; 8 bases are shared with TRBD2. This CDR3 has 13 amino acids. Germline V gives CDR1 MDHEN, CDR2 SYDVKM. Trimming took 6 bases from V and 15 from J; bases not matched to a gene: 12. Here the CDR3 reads CASRDRTSSVLFF. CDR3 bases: TGTGCCAGCAGAGATAGGACTAGCTCTGTGTTGTTTTTT. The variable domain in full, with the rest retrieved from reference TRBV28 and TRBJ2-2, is DVKVTQSSRYLVKRTGEKVFLECVQDMDHENMFWYRQDPGLGLRLIYFSYDVKMKEKGDIPEGYSVSREKKERFSLILESASTNQTSMYLCASRDRTSSVLFFGEGSRLTVL.

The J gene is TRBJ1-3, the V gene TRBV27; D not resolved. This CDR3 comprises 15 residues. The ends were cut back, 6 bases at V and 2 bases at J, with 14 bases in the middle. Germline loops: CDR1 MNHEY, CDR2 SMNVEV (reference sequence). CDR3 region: CASRAGGTTGNTIYF. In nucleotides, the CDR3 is TGTGCCAGCAGGGCGGGTGGAACAACTGGAAACACCATATATTTT.

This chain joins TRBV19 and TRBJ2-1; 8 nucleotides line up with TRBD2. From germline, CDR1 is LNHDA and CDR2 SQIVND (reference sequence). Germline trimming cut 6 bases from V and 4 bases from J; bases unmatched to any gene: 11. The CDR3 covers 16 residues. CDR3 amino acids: CASSPPPAGAYNEQFF. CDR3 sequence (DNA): TGTGCCAGTAGCCCCCCCCCAGCGGGAGCGTACAATGAGCAGTTCTTC.

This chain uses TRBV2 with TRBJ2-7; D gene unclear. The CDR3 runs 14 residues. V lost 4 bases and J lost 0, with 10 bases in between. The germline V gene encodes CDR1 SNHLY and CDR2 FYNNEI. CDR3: CASSVSASSYEQYF. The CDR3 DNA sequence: TGTGCCAGCAGTGTTTCAGCGAGCTCCTACGAGCAGTACTTC.

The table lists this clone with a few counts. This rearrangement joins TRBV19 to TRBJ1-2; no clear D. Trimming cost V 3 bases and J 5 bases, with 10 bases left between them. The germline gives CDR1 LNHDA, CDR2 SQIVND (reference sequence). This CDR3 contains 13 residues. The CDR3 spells CASSMGAPYGYTF. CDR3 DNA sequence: TGTGCCAGTAGTATGGGCGCACCGTATGGCTACACCTTC.

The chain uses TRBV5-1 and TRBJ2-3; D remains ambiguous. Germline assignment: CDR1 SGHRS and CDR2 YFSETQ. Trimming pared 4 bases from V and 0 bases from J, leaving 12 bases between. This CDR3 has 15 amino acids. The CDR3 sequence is CASSLGFSSTDTQYF. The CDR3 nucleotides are TGCGCCAGCAGCCTAGGTTTTTCTAGCACAGATACGCAGTATTTT.

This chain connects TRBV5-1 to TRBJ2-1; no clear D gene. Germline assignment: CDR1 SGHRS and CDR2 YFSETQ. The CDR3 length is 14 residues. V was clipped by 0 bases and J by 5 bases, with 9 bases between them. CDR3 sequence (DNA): TGCGCCAGCAGCTTGGGGGGAAGAGACAATGAGCAGTTCTTC. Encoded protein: CASSLGGRDNEQFF.

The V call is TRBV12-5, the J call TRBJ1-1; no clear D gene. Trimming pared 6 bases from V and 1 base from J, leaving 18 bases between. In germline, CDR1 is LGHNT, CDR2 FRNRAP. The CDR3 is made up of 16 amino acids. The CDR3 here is CASGRSETGKNTEAFF. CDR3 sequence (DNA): TGTGCTAGTGGCCGATCTGAGACCGGGAAGAACACTGAAGCTTTCTTT.

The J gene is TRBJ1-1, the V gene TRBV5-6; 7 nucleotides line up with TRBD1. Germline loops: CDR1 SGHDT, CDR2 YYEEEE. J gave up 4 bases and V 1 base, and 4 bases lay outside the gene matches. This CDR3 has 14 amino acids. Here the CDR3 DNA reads TGTGCCAGCAGCTTGTTAGGGGGCAGCACTGAAGCTTTCTTT. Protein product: CASSLLGGSTEAFF.

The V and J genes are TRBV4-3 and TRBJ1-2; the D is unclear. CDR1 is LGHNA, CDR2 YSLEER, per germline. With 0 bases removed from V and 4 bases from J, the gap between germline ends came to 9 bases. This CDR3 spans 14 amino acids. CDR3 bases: TGCGCCAGCAGCCAAGATACGCAAATCTATGGCTACACCTTC. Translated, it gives CASSQDTQIYGYTF.